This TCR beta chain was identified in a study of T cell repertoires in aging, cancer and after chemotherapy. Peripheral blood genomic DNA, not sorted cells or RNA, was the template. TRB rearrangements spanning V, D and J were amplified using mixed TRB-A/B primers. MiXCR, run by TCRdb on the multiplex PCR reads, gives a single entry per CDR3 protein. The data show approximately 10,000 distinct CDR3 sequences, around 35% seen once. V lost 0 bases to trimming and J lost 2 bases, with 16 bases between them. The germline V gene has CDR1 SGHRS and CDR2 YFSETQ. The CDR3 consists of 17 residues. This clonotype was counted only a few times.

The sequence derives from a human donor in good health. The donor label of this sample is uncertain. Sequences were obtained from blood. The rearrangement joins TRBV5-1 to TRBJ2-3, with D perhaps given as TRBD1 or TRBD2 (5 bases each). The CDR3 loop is CASSLAGGQVYTDTQYF. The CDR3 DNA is TGCGCCAGCAGCTTGGCTGGGGGTCAGGTCTACACAGATACGCAGTATTTT.